This T cell receptor beta chain was observed in a study of response to subunit inactivated influenza vaccine. The study's findings and limits: New T cells are recruited in small numbers by each seasonal influenza vaccination, according to the authors' suggestion.

TCRdb processed the RT-PCR reads anew with MiXCR; each CDR3 protein has one entry. The data hold roughly 780,000 distinct CDR3 sequences, with 15% to 20% observed a single time. Notes on this clonotype: The antigen is not known.

The sample here was PBMCs from blood, taken roughly 5 days after vaccination. This receptor was taken from a man aged 45-60 years who received an inactivated influenza vaccine.

The CDR3 DNA reads as TGCAGTGCTAGGGGGAGCACCAGAGGGGAGCTGTTTTTT. As protein: CSARGSTRGELFF. The chain joins TRBV20-1 to TRBJ2-2, with D perhaps TRBD2 (5 bases). Germline-derived CDR1 and CDR2 are DFQATT and SNEGSKA (reference sequence). This CDR3 has 13 amino acids. Trimming took 3 bases from V and 8 from J, leaving 13 bases between them.